The T cell receptor (beta chain) described here comes from a study of T cell changes during pregnancy in multiple sclerosis. The assay was immunoSEQ multiplex PCR, and TCRdb's table has in-frame clones only and misses some. This repertoire shows about 54,000 clones, around 90% found once; its top ten account for about 1.2%. The CDR3 spans 19 residues. The ends lost 3 bases at V and 3 bases at J; junction bases unmatched: 18. Germline assignment: CDR1 MDHEN and CDR2 SYDVKM. The sequence was obtained from a female donor in good health, enrolled as a control in a pregnancy study. V is TRBV28 and J is TRBJ2-3; 7 bases map to TRBD2. Sequencing was performed on peripheral blood, taken after pregnancy. The CDR3 is CASSFPWGDSLGGTDTQYF. CDR3 nucleotides: TGTGCCAGCAGTTTCCCGTGGGGGGACTCCCTGGGGGGGACAGATACGCAGTATTTT.